These T cell receptor beta chains were read from a single sample in a study of cytomegalovirus exposure and HLA in healthy donors. Only in-frame clones appear in the TCRdb table, and some are missing; sequencing was by immunoSEQ multiplex PCR. The data show more than 150,000 clones, with 75% to 90% seen just once and 6.3% held by the top ten. The sequenced sample was PBMCs. The receptors derive from a middle-aged man in good health and CMV-seropositive. Each CDR3 is given with its conserved first and last residue. A D gene is named only where the DNA matches it firmly. Where a row states a size, it is once, few, many or the class of an expanded clone; other rows omit it.

abundance,len,d_gene,v_gene,j_gene,CDR3aa,CDR3nt
.,14,TRBD1,TRBV19,TRBJ1-2,CASRRDRVNYGYTF,TGTGCCAGTAGAAGGGACAGGGTGAACTATGGCTACACCTTC
.,14,TRBD1,TRBV2,TRBJ2-2,CASSGTGINGELFF,TGTGCCAGCAGCGGGACAGGGATCAACGGGGAGCTGTTTTTT
.,14,.,TRBV5-6,TRBJ2-2,CASETRINTGELFF,TGTGCCAGCGAGACTAGGATCAACACCGGGGAGCTGTTTTTT
.,15,TRBD1,TRBV7-9,TRBJ2-7,CASSPPGTGGYEQYF,TGTGCCAGCAGCCCCCCCGGGACAGGGGGCTACGAGCAGTACTTC
.,16,TRBD2,TRBV9,TRBJ2-3,CASSPTASGGPDTQYF,TGTGCCAGCAGCCCGACGGCTAGCGGGGGGCCGGATACGCAGTATTTT
.,14,.,TRBV6-5,TRBJ1-5,CASSTGGSDQPQHF,TGTGCCAGCAGTACGGGGGGATCGGATCAGCCCCAGCATTTT
once,13,.,TRBV5-6,TRBJ1-2,CASHQEGDYGYTF,TGTGCCAGCCACCAGGAGGGAGACTATGGCTACACCTTC
.,16,.,TRBV19,TRBJ1-5,CASRVLGRQVNQPQHF,TGTGCCAGTAGGGTTTTGGGCCGGCAGGTAAATCAGCCCCAGCATTTT
.,18,TRBD2,TRBV7-2,TRBJ2-7,CASSTRRLAGGLGLEQYF,TGTGCCAGCAGCACCCGGAGGCTAGCGGGGGGGCTGGGCCTCGAGCAGTACTTC
.,15,TRBD2,TRBV2,TRBJ2-7,CASSEASGAPHEQYF,TGTGCCAGCAGTGAAGCAAGCGGGGCCCCCCACGAGCAGTACTTC
.,17,TRBD2,TRBV6-1,TRBJ2-1,CASSEGGLAGGLNEQFF,TGTGCCAGCAGTGAAGGAGGTCTAGCGGGGGGGCTCAATGAGCAGTTCTTC
.,14,TRBD1,TRBV5-4,TRBJ2-7,CASSRRDRDHEQYF,TGTGCCAGCAGCCGGCGGGACAGGGACCACGAGCAGTACTTC
few,16,.,TRBV9,TRBJ2-1,CASSVGGAGIYNEQFF,TGTGCCAGCAGCGTAGGTGGGGCAGGAATCTACAATGAGCAGTTCTTC
few,16,TRBD1,TRBV6-4,TRBJ2-6,CASSDSTGAGANVLTF,TGTGCCAGCAGTGACTCGACAGGGGCTGGGGCCAACGTCCTGACTTTC
.,13,TRBD1,TRBV19,TRBJ1-2,CASSIDRVYGYTF,TGTGCCAGTAGTATCGACAGGGTCTATGGCTACACCTTC
.,16,.,TRBV2,TRBJ2-5,CASSEAKDTFQETQYF,TGTGCCAGCAGTGAAGCGAAGGACACCTTCCAAGAGACCCAGTACTTC
.,15,TRBD1,TRBV25-1,TRBJ1-6,CASSGGQGDNSPLHF,TGTGCCAGCAGTGGAGGACAGGGCGATAATTCACCCCTCCACTTT
.,15,TRBD1,TRBV7-9,TRBJ2-2,CASSPTRQGMGELFF,TGTGCCAGCAGCCCTACCCGACAGGGAATGGGGGAGCTGTTTTTT
.,14,TRBD1,TRBV10-3,TRBJ1-1,CAIRLGTEGTEAFF,TGTGCCATCAGGCTAGGGACAGAAGGTACTGAAGCTTTCTTT
.,14,.,TRBV5-1,TRBJ1-2,CASSFGGYTGGYTF,TGCGCCAGCAGCTTCGGGGGGTATACGGGGGGCTACACCTTC
.,11,.,TRBV6-4,TRBJ2-1,CASSDSSVQFF,TGTGCCAGCAGTGACTCGAGCGTGCAGTTCTTC
.,15,TRBD2,TRBV4-3,TRBJ2-5,CASSRGLAGSETQYF,TGCGCCAGCAGCCGTGGCCTAGCGGGTTCGGAGACCCAGTACTTC
.,17,TRBD1,TRBV9,TRBJ1-3,CASSVFDRASSGNTIYF,TGTGCCAGCAGCGTTTTCGACAGGGCCAGCTCTGGAAACACCATATATTTT
.,16,TRBD2,TRBV5-1,TRBJ2-5,CASSAGLAGGRGTQYF,TGCGCCAGCAGCGCTGGACTAGCGGGGGGGCGTGGGACCCAGTACTTC
.,14,TRBD1,TRBV7-6,TRBJ2-5,CASSSGTGRETQYF,TGTGCCAGCAGCTCTGGGACAGGGCGTGAGACCCAGTACTTC
.,19,TRBD1,TRBV13,TRBJ1-6,CASSLEAGTESSYNSPLHF,TGTGCCAGCAGCTTAGAAGCCGGGACAGAGAGCTCCTATAATTCACCCCTCCACTTT
.,12,.,TRBV27,TRBJ2-3,CASRDVGDTQYF,TGTGCCAGCAGAGATGTCGGAGATACGCAGTATTTT
.,15,.,TRBV6-5,TRBJ2-5,CASLGRRGARETQYF,TGTGCCAGCCTTGGTAGACGGGGGGCCCGGGAGACCCAGTACTTC
.,18,TRBD1,TRBV4-3,TRBJ2-6,CASSQVRQGALGANVLTF,TGCGCCAGCAGCCAGGTCCGACAGGGGGCGTTGGGGGCCAACGTCCTGACTTTC
.,18,TRBD2,TRBV5-1,TRBJ2-5,CASRQTLLAGGPGETQYF,TGCGCCAGCAGGCAGACCCTACTAGCGGGGGGGCCCGGGGAGACCCAGTACTTC
.,15,.,TRBV6-5,TRBJ2-5,CASSPGGQPKREQYF,TGTGCCAGCAGCCCAGGAGGACAGCCAAAGAGGGAGCAGTACTTC
.,13,TRBD1,TRBV30,TRBJ1-3,CAWNRGNGNTIYF,TGTGCCTGGAACAGGGGGAATGGAAACACCATATATTTT
few,14,.,TRBV4-2,TRBJ1-5,CASSQEGGDQPQHF,TGTGCCAGCAGCCAAGAGGGGGGGGATCAGCCCCAGCATTTT
.,12,.,TRBV7-9,TRBJ1-2,CSSSTEIYGYTF,TGTTCCAGCAGCACAGAAATCTATGGCTACACCTTC
few,17,TRBD2,TRBV5-1,TRBJ2-7,CASSHITSGGPSYEQYF,TGCGCCAGCAGCCACATTACTAGCGGGGGGCCCTCCTACGAGCAGTACTTC
.,15,TRBD1,TRBV7-2,TRBJ2-3,CASSLRDRETDTQYF,TGTGCCAGCAGCTTAAGGGACAGGGAGACAGATACGCAGTATTTT
.,13,TRBD1,TRBV4-3,TRBJ2-7,CASSQGQGSEQYF,TGCGCCAGCAGCCAAGGACAGGGGTCCGAGCAGTACTTC